This TCR beta chain derives from a study of blood T cell repertoires in COVID-19 (dated by TCRdb to 2020 to 2022). With respect to the entire study: Samples covering the acute and convalescent phases of COVID-19 were provided by collaborators in the United States, Italy and Spain. The material from the prospective study consisted of cDNA or gDNA derived from T cells, B-cell-depleted T cells, or PBMCs. Deeply sampled blood TCRbeta repertoires from subjects exposed to, actively infected with, or recovered from COVID-19 were included in the dataset. The repertoires were released in a freely available public database meant as a resource for research on the immune response to SARS-CoV-2. The samples were drawn from two sources: the first 160 participants of the ongoing ImmuneRACE study, and 1,000 to 1,500 subjects contributed by 6 global collaborators. Where available, HLA class I and class II types were obtained from metadata supplied by the sample provider rather than from assay-based typing. A de-identified subject ID, COVID-19 status, age in years and sex were almost always included in the sample metadata. General findings and caveats noted by the study authors: Clinical and demographic metadata were provided uncurated, with the amount varying by source and participant.

V is cut back by 4 bases and J by 5 bases, with 7 bases in the junction unmatched. CDR1 SGHDT and CDR2 YYEEEE were looked up in the germline V gene. The cysteine opens and the phenylalanine closes a CDR3 of 15 amino acids. Left in the record is the CDR3 DNA by itself, 45 bases read in frame from the first base. The collaborating institutions used their own protocols to collect whole blood in K2EDTA tubes. For TCRbeta analysis, collaborators shipped samples as frozen whole blood, isolated PBMCs, or DNA extracted from either of those sample types. To note about this clone: Its antigen remains unidentified. No much larger clone is present one base from it, and per-base qualities are unavailable.

The immunoSEQ Assay, a bias-controlled multiplex PCR, was used to amplify TCRbeta CDR3 regions from genomic DNA. As for the authors' bioinformatics: Within the assay, amplification of reference gene primers was used to estimate how many nucleated cells each sample contained. To quantify the absolute abundance of each unique TCRbeta CDR3 rearrangement, sequence reads were collapsed and filtered. Productive Simpson clonality was computed per sample as the square root of Simpson's diversity index over productive rearrangements. Here the immuneACCESS table is served through TCRdb, limited to in-frame sequences with V and J called. Missing clones are a known gap in these copies; in checked studies unresolved V genes cover under half, and the rest lacks a known reason. V and J calls and clone size follow that table, whereas D and trimming were derived from the DNA. The sample table records some 120,000 clones; approximately 86% of these occur just once. Jointly, the top ten make up 4.5% of the sample.

The sequence links TRBV5-6 to TRBJ1-3, and 9 bases in between align with TRBD1. The sample taken for sequencing was peripheral blood. This clonotype was obtained from a man aged 35 to 55 with acute or convalescent COVID-19. In nucleotides, the sequence is TGTGCCAGCAGCGTACTACAGGGGGCAAGAAACACCATATATTTT. It encodes CASSVLQGARNTIYF.